This TCR beta chain was recorded in a study of radiotherapy plus CTLA-4 blockade in lung cancer. Study-level background: Across the patients, objective responses occurred in 15% to 20%, and disease control in over 25%.

Study findings and constraints: An expansion of tumor-derived TCR clones occurred in blood after radiotherapy plus ipilimumab. Best predicting response, reportedly, were early blood T cell clone dynamics, with interferon-beta.

The CDR3 runs 13 residues. Per germline, CDR1 SGHTA and CDR2 FQGNSA. V was pared by 5 bases and J by 0 bases, with 5 bases between. Patients in the study, people with chemo-refractory metastatic non-small-cell lung cancer, received focal radiation plus ipilimumab CTLA-4 blockade. The method was immunoSEQ multiplex PCR; TCRdb's version includes in-frame clones alone and lacks a portion of them. The data contain approximately 110,000 clones, roughly four fifths of them singletons. A word on this clone: Its antigen is currently unknown.

The receptor comes from a human donor with non-small cell lung cancer that progressed on radiotherapy plus ipilimumab. Some clones in this sample may be carry-over from other donors' samples. Sequences were derived from peripheral blood, sampled from a patient treated with radiotherapy plus ipilimumab. The chain joins TRBV7-2 to TRBJ1-3; no clear D gene. The CDR3 is CASSRDSGNTIYF. Here the CDR3 DNA reads TGTGCCAGCAGCAGGGACTCTGGAAACACCATATATTTT. The full variable domain, rest sourced from reference TRBV7-2 and TRBJ1-3, is GAGVSQSPSNKVTEKGKDVELRCDPISGHTALYWYRQSLGQGLEFLIYFQGNSAPDKSGLPSDRFSAERTGGSVSTLTIQRTQQEDSAVYLCASSRDSGNTIYFGEGSWLTVV.